The subject of this entry is one T cell receptor (beta chain). Antigen unknown. Germline lookup yields CDR1 LGHNA and CDR2 YNFKEQ. The CDR3 loop spans 15 amino acids. V was trimmed by 4 bases and J by 4 bases, leaving 14 bases between them. The data were taken from a study of blood T cells in healthy people across ages. Study-level findings and limits: With unsorted PBMCs, a conclusive comparison of naive versus antigen-experienced cells was not possible. Among T cells, TCR beta diversity per million cells dropped roughly linearly as age rose. Naive CD4+ cells and diversity were both higher in long-lived donors than in aged donors.

Through a sample-barcoded 5' primer and a J-beta primer mix, a second PCR was run for about 6 to 12 cycles. Each CDR3 protein is one row after TCRdb ran MiXCR on the 5' RACE reads. Among fewer than 2,000,000 distinct CDR3 sequences, about 35% were seen once, and the ten largest hold over 9%. The chain employs TRBV4-2 and TRBJ1-5, with D unclear. The sample taken for sequencing was blood. The source of this sequence is a woman aged 25 to 45 in good health. CDR3 sequence: CASSPGVLMNQPQHF. CDR3 in DNA: TGTGCCAGCAGCCCCGGGGTCTTGATGAATCAGCCCCAGCATTTT.